The 6 T cell receptor beta chains below come from one sample, sequenced in a study of beta chain features in type 1 diabetes. The sequenced template was cDNA made from the entire isolated RNA. Clones were read by immunoSEQ multiplex PCR, and TCRdb kept only the in-frame ones, dropping some. The sample lists under 90,000 clones; 25% to 35% were seen once. Sample: stem cell memory CD4+ T cells from blood. Receptors were obtained from a woman aged 18-29 years in good health.

J is TRBJ1-2 and V is TRBV6-6; a weak D match, TRBD1 (5 bases). The CDR3 is 13 amino acids. V was shortened by 3 bases and J by 1 base, with 6 bases between the two germline ends. Germline V gene data show CDR1 as MNHNY and CDR2 as SVGAGI (reference sequence). CDR3 in DNA: TGTGCCAGCAGTTATGACAGTAACTATGGCTACACCTTC. Translating gives CASSYDSNYGYTF.

The rearrangement joins TRBV19 to TRBJ2-3, with a possible D match to TRBD1 (5 bases). The CDR3 spans 14 residues. The germline V gene encodes CDR1 LNHDA and CDR2 SQIVND (reference sequence). Trimming shortened V by 5 bases and J by 3 bases, and 12 bases separated the two germline ends. DNA of the CDR3: TGTGCCAGTAGTCGGCAGGGAACTACAGATACGCAGTATTTT. Translating it yields CASSRQGTTDTQYF.

This chain connects TRBV5-8 to TRBJ1-2; D unclear. The CDR3 length is 14 residues. CDR1 is SGHTS, CDR2 YDEGEE, per germline. Trimming left V 4 bases short and J 8 bases short, with 18 bases between. The DNA for the CDR3 is TGTGCCAGCAGCCCGAGGGTCTCGCCGGCAGGCTACACCTTC. Translating it yields CASSPRVSPAGYTF.

The chain recombines TRBV18 with TRBJ2-4; D possibly corresponds to TRBD1 (5 bases). Germline assignment: CDR1 KGHSH and CDR2 LQKENI. The CDR3 is made up of 13 amino acids. Between the trimmed V and J ends, which lost 0 bases and 6 bases, there was a span of 6 bases. CDR3 nucleotide sequence: TGTGCCAGCTCACCACCGACAGCAAACATTCAGTACTTC. It codes for CASSPPTANIQYF.

This clone turned up a few times. The gene calls are TRBV28 and TRBJ1-2, with a tentative D call TRBD1 (5 bases). The CDR3 runs 12 residues. The ends were cut back, 8 bases at V and 2 bases at J, with 9 bases in the middle. Looked up from germline, CDR1 is MDHEN and CDR2 is SYDVKM. CDR3 amino acids: CASGRGNYGYTF. CDR3 sequence (DNA): TGTGCCAGCGGCCGGGGGAACTATGGCTACACCTTC.

The rearrangement uses TRBV2 and TRBJ1-1; D unclear. Germline CDR1 SNHLY, CDR2 FYNNEI. The CDR3 is 11 residues long. Between the trimmed V and J ends, which lost 7 bases and 4 bases, there was a span of 7 bases. Written as DNA, the CDR3 is TGTGCCAGCACTTACAGCACTGAAGCTTTCTTT. Translating it yields CASTYSTEAFF.